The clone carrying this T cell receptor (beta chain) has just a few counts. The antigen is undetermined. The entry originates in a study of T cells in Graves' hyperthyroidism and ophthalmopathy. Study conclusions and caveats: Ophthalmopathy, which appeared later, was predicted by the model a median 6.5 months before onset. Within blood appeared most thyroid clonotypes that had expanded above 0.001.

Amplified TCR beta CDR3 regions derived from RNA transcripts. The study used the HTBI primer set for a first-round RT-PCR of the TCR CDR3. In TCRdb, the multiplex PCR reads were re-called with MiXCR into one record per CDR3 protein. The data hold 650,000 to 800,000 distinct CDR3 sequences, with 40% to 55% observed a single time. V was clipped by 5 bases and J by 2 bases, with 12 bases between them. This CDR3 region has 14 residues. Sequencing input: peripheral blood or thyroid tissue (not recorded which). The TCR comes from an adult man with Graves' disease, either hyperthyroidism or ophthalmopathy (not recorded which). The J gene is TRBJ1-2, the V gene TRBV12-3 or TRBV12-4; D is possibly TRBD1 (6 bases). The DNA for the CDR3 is TGTGCCAGCAGTCCCACAGGGCCCAACTATGGCTACACCTTC. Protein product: CASSPTGPNYGYTF.